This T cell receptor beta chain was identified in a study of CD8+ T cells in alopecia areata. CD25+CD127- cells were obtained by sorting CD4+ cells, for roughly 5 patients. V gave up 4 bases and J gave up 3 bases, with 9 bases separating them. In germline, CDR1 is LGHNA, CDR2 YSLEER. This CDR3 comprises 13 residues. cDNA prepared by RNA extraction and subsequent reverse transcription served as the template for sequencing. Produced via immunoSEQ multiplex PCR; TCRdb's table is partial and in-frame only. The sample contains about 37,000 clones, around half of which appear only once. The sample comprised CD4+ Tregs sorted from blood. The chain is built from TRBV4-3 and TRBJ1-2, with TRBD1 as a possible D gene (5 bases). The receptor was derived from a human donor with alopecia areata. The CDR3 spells CASSPDIYYGYTF. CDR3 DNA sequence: TGCGCCAGCAGCCCGGACATATACTATGGCTACACCTTC.